Reported below is one T cell receptor beta chain. Its antigen is currently not known. The sample holds no much larger clone one base away, and base qualities are not on file. TCR beta repertoires were profiled from peripheral blood of 13 young patients with multiple sclerosis to demonstrate the VDJtools post-analysis software. The multiple sclerosis patients were children and adolescents between about 6 and 16 years of age. These data belong to a study of post-analysis software for immune sequencing data (dated by TCRdb to about 2015). For context, the study as a whole: The recorded disease courses included relapsing-remitting, secondary progressive and progressive-relapsing multiple sclerosis, and some patients had no subtype annotation. A subset of samples was prepared in parallel using single-end sample barcoding, then pooled and co-amplified after Illumina adapter ligation. The patient repertoires were set against eleven to twelve previously published healthy control repertoires from donors whose ages ranged from about 6 to 25 years. Study-wide findings and limitations: Direct clustering with F measure showed strong co-clustering of samples prepared in the same batch, prompting a batch-effect correction. The control group was slightly older than the multiple sclerosis patient group. Significantly lower normalized Chao1 diversity was found in multiple sclerosis patients than in controls, suggesting substantial peripheral T-cell clonal expansion.

Libraries came from PCR. The sequencer was an Illumina HiSeq 2500. Unique molecular identifiers were incorporated into TCR beta cDNA libraries to reduce PCR and sequencing biases. Roughly 0.5 million cDNA molecules were obtained per 1 to 10 million input T cells, so each molecule approximated one T cell. Patient libraries were prepared and sequenced with the same protocol used for the earlier healthy control dataset. Within a given batch, samples were prepared together, multiplexed and sequenced on the same HiSeq lane. In the authors' own workflow: MIGEC handled the raw barcoded reads, throwing out single-read molecular identifier groups before consensus assembly and CDR3 extraction. Clonotype tables were post-analysed with VDJtools, and diversity was normalized by down-sampling all datasets to the smallest sample size. To correct batch-related cross-sample contamination, repertoire overlap clustering matched CDR3 amino acid sequences but not nucleotide sequences. Using fastp at Q25 and MiXCR, TCRdb reprocessed the public reads and kept productive beta chains. Entries are consolidated by CDR3 protein sequence, retaining the most common genes and DNA. Here the V and J calls rest on TCRdb's processing, not on the authors' analysis. A total of about 540,000 distinct CDR3 sequences appear in this sample, approximately 34% of them only once. The ten largest account for 4.5% to 7.5% of the sample.

The TCR was taken from a girl under 18 with multiple sclerosis. What was sequenced was blood.

The CDR3 corresponds to CSAIPPSGRSNEQYF. The nucleotide sequence reads TGCAGTGCTATCCCACCTAGCGGGCGGAGCAATGAGCAGTACTTC. The V and J segments used are TRBV20-1 and TRBJ2-5; TRBD2 matches 8 bases in the middle. Trimming leaves V shorter by 4 bases and J shorter by 11 bases, with the junction holding 18 bases beyond the gene matches. The germline V gene (reference sequence) specifies DFQATT as CDR1 and SNEGSKA as CDR2. Reading from cysteine to phenylalanine, the CDR3 counts 15 amino acids. Only the CDR3 DNA stays, 45 bases, in frame from base 1.